The rows below give T cell receptor beta chains drawn from one sample of a study of blood T cell repertoires in COVID-19. Using immunoSEQ multiplex PCR, the repertoire was profiled, and TCRdb retains in-frame clones only, with some absent. Counted here are 300,000 to 350,000 clones, around 88% occurring once; the ten biggest clones make up approximately 1.8%. Sequenced sample: peripheral blood. These receptors originate from a woman in her 30s with COVID-19, enrolled during active disease. The CDR3 runs from the conserved cysteine through the conserved F or W. D genes are given only for firm matches. Clone size, where shown, is once, few, many, or a class for clones that have expanded.

D gene	V gene	clone size	J gene	CDR3 DNA	CDR3 protein
-	TRBV7-9	-	TRBJ1-5	TGTGCCAGCAGCTTGGGGGGGGCCCCGGAGGGCCAGCATTTT	CASSLGGAPEGQHF
-	TRBV28	few	TRBJ2-1	TGTGCCAGCAGGAAAACAGGGTACAATGAGCAGTTCTTC	CASRKTGYNEQFF
TRBD1	TRBV27	once	TRBJ1-2	TGTGCCAGCAGGCGGACAGGGGGGGCGGGAGGCTACACCTTC	CASRRTGGAGGYTF
-	TRBV18	-	TRBJ1-2	TGTGCCAGCTCACCATTCGGCGGGGAAGACGGCTACACCTTC	CASSPFGGEDGYTF
TRBD2	TRBV9	-	TRBJ2-2	TGTGCCAGCAGCGTAGCCAGCGGGGGGGCTAACACCGGGGAGCTGTTTTTT	CASSVASGGANTGELFF
-	TRBV13	-	TRBJ1-2	TGTGCCAGCAGCTTAGGGGTGACTCCCGGGGGGGGCTACACCTTC	CASSLGVTPGGGYTF
-	TRBV6-1	-	TRBJ1-1	TGTGCCAGCAGTGAACTTGGTTTTGGCAGTTTGAACACTGAAGCTTTCTTT	CASSELGFGSLNTEAFF
TRBD1	TRBV4-2	-	TRBJ1-1	TGTGCCAGCAGCCACTGGACAGGTGCTAACACTGAAGCTTTCTTT	CASSHWTGANTEAFF
TRBD2	TRBV11-2	-	TRBJ2-7	TGTGCCAGCAGTAGGGAGCGGGGGGCCATGGACTACGAGCAGTACTTC	CASSRERGAMDYEQYF
-	TRBV5-1	-	TRBJ2-6	TGCGCCAGCAGCTTGGCCGCGTACTCTGGGGCCAACGTCCTGACTTTC	CASSLAAYSGANVLTF
TRBD1	TRBV18	-	TRBJ1-1	TGTGCCAGCTCACCACCGTCAGCTACCACAGGGGGCGAAGCTTTCTTT	CASSPPSATTGGEAFF
TRBD1	TRBV18	-	TRBJ1-4	TGTGCCAGCTCACCACCCGGGACAGTTGCAACTAATGAAAAACTGTTTTTT	CASSPPGTVATNEKLFF
-	TRBV7-6	-	TRBJ2-7	TGTGCCAGCAGCTTAGCGGGGCGGGGGCACTACGAGCAGTACTTC	CASSLAGRGHYEQYF
-	TRBV7-2	-	TRBJ1-2	TGTGCCAGCAGCTTAGAAATACTCGAGAATTCTAACTATGGCTACACCTTC	CASSLEILENSNYGYTF
-	TRBV4-1	-	TRBJ2-7	TGCGCCAGCAGCCTCGGCCCCGCCGGGGAGCAGTACTTC	CASSLGPAGEQYF
-	TRBV5-1	once	TRBJ1-3	TGCGCCAGCAGCTTGACAGGAATCTCTGGAAACACCATATATTTT	CASSLTGISGNTIYF
-	TRBV11-2	-	TRBJ1-1	TGTGCCAGCAGTCCTCCCGGTGGGGCCCCGATCACTGAAGCTTTCTTT	CASSPPGGAPITEAFF
-	TRBV5-5	-	TRBJ1-1	TGTGCCAGCAGCTTCTCCCCTACAGCATTGAACACTGAAGCTTTCTTT	CASSFSPTALNTEAFF
TRBD1	TRBV28	once	TRBJ1-5	TGTGCCAGCAGTCCCTTAACCGGGACAGGGCTAAATCAGCCCCAGCATTTT	CASSPLTGTGLNQPQHF
TRBD1	TRBV27	-	TRBJ1-5	TGTGCCAGCCCCGGACAGGGGGACCAGCCCCAGCATTTT	CASPGQGDQPQHF
-	TRBV19	-	TRBJ1-2	TGTGCCAGTAGTATCGAGAGGTCGCACTATGGCTACACCTTC	CASSIERSHYGYTF
-	TRBV6-5	-	TRBJ2-3	TGTGCCAGCAACCTAGGTTTCGTCGGTTCAGATACGCAGTATTTT	CASNLGFVGSDTQYF
TRBD2	TRBV7-4	-	TRBJ2-1	TGTGCCAGCAGCCCGGGGGGAACTACGCTGTTGAGGTACAATGAGCAGTTCTTC	CASSPGGTTLLRYNEQFF
-	TRBV28	-	TRBJ2-5	TGTGCCAGCCTCTGGCAATTGGGCGAGACCCAGTACTTC	CASLWQLGETQYF
TRBD2	TRBV4-3	-	TRBJ2-1	TGCGCCAGCAGCCAAGGTGAGGGAGGGATGAATGAGCAGTTCTTC	CASSQGEGGMNEQFF
-	TRBV6-5	many	TRBJ1-3	TGTGCCAGCACCATTGGGGAGGGATCTGGAAACACCATATATTTT	CASTIGEGSGNTIYF
-	TRBV2	once	TRBJ1-1	TGTGCCAGCAGTGAGAGGGACAACATGAACACTGAAGCTTTCTTT	CASSERDNMNTEAFF
TRBD1	TRBV27	-	TRBJ1-6	TGTGCCAGCAGCCGCGGGCGACCAGGGGGCGCGGATTTCTATAATTCACCCCTCCACTTT	CASSRGRPGGADFYNSPLHF
-	TRBV7-2	-	TRBJ1-2	TGTGCCAGCAGCTTACAGGGGTTCGCCTATGGCTACACCTTC	CASSLQGFAYGYTF
-	TRBV9	-	TRBJ1-2	TGTGCCAGCAGCGCTCCGGGGGGCTACACCTTC	CASSAPGGYTF
-	TRBV5-4	-	TRBJ1-6	TGTGCCAGCAGCTTGTCAGGCAGAAGCTCCTATAATTCACCCCTCCACTTT	CASSLSGRSSYNSPLHF
-	TRBV15	-	TRBJ1-1	TGTGCCACCAGCCGATTCTCCGTCAAACAGGGATCCATGAACACTGAAGCTTTCTTT	CATSRFSVKQGSMNTEAFF
-	TRBV6-6	-	TRBJ1-3	TGTGCCAGCAGGGACAACGCTGGAAACACCATATATTTT	CASRDNAGNTIYF
-	TRBV5-4	-	TRBJ1-2	TGTGCCAGCAGCTCCCTCCAGCCACGCACTACTAACTATGGCTACACCTTC	CASSSLQPRTTNYGYTF
-	TRBV5-1	-	TRBJ2-3	TGCGCCAGCAGCTTGGTGGTAGCTATAGATACGCAGTATTTT	CASSLVVAIDTQYF
-	TRBV3-1/TRBV3-2	once	TRBJ1-1	TGTGCCAGCAGCCATACAGGTAAAATGAACACTGAAGCTTTCTTT	CASSHTGKMNTEAFF
-	TRBV10-3	few	TRBJ1-5	TGTGCCACCCAGGGCCGGGGGGCGAATCAGCCCCAGCATTTT	CATQGRGANQPQHF
-	TRBV7-9	-	TRBJ1-5	TGTGCCAGCAGCTTATCAGGGATCAATCAGCCCCAGCATTTT	CASSLSGINQPQHF
TRBD2	TRBV13	-	TRBJ2-2	TGTGCCAGCAGCTTATTCGGGGGGTATACCGGGGAGCTGTTTTTT	CASSLFGGYTGELFF
TRBD1	TRBV5-4	-	TRBJ1-2	TGTGCCAGCAGCCCGGGACTCACAGGGGCCTATGGCTACACCTTC	CASSPGLTGAYGYTF
TRBD1	TRBV19	-	TRBJ1-6	TGTGCCAGTAGTCCCCCTGACAGGGCAAGTTCACCCCTCCACTTT	CASSPPDRASSPLHF
TRBD2	TRBV11-1	-	TRBJ2-1	TGTGCCAGCAGCTTAGCTCGGGGAGCGGGGGCCAACCCCTACAATGAGCAGTTCTTC	CASSLARGAGANPYNEQFF
-	TRBV6-5	once	TRBJ1-2	TGTGCCAGCAGATCCTTTGGCTACACCTTC	CASRSFGYTF
TRBD1	TRBV20-1	many	TRBJ1-6	TGCAGTGCTAGTACGGGGACAGGTTCTTCACCCCTCCACTTT	CSASTGTGSSPLHF
TRBD2	TRBV5-4	once	TRBJ2-3	TGTGCCAGCAGCGAACAACTAGCGGGGGTAGCAGATACGCAGTATTTT	CASSEQLAGVADTQYF
-	TRBV4-2	few	TRBJ1-2	TGTGCCAGCAGCCAATATCGCAGGGCCCCCGAAGGCTACACCTTC	CASSQYRRAPEGYTF
-	TRBV7-9	-	TRBJ2-1	TGTGCCAGCAGCTTACTTCAGGGTTCGAACAATGAGCAGTTCTTC	CASSLLQGSNNEQFF
-	TRBV10-3	-	TRBJ2-7	TGTGCCATCAGGGAACAGGGATACGAGCAGTACTTC	CAIREQGYEQYF
TRBD2	TRBV29-1	-	TRBJ2-2	TGCAGCGTTGAAAGGGCCCGGGCTAGCGGGGAACATAACACCGGGGAGCTGTTTTTT	CSVERARASGEHNTGELFF
-	TRBV6-6	-	TRBJ2-4	TGTGCCAGCAGCTCCCCCAACATTCAGTACTTC	CASSSPNIQYF
-	TRBV5-5	-	TRBJ2-5	TGTGCCAGCAGCTTGGCGGGTCACTCCCGGCAAGAGACCCAGTACTTC	CASSLAGHSRQETQYF
TRBD1	TRBV6-1	-	TRBJ2-7	TGTGCCAGCAGTGAGGGCTGGACAGGCTACCACGAGGAGCAGTACTTC	CASSEGWTGYHEEQYF